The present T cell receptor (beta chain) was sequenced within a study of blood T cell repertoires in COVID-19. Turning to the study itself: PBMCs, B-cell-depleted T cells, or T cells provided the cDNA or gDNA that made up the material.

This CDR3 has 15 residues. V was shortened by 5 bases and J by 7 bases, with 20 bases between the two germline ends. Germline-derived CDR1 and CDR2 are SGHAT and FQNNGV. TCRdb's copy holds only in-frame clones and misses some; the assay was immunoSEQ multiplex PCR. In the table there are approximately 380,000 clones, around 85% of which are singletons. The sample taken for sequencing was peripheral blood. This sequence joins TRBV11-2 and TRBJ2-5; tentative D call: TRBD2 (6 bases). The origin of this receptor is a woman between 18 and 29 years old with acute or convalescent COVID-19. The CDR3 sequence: CASSLVGGRVGTQYF. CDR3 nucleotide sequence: TGTGCCAGCAGCCTAGTGGGGGGTAGAGTCGGGACCCAGTACTTC.